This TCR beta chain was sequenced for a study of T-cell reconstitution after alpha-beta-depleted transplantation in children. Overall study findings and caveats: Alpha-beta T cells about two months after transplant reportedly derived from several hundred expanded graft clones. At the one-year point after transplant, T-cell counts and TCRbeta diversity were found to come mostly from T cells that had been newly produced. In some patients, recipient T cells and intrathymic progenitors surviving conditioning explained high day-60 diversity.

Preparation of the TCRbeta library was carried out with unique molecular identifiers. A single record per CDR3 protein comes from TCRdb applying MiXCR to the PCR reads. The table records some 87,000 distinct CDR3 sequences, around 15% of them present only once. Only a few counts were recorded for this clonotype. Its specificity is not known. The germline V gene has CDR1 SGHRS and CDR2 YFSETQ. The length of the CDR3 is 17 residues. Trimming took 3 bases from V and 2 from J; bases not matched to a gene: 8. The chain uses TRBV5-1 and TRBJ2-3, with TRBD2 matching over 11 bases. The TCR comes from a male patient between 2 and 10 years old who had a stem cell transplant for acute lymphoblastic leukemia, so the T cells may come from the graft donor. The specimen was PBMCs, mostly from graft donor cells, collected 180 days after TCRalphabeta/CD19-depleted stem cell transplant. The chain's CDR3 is CASSWRSLAGDTDTQYF. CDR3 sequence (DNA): TGCGCCAGCAGCTGGAGGTCACTAGCGGGGGACACAGATACGCAGTATTTT.